Listed below are T cell receptor beta chains from one sample, sequenced in a study of cytomegalovirus exposure and HLA in healthy donors. Profiled with immunoSEQ multiplex PCR; TCRdb holds only in-frame clones, not every one. The sample holds 130,000 to 150,000 clones, more than 75% seen once. Specimen: PBMCs. These receptors were obtained from a female donor in good health and CMV-seronegative. The CDR3 runs from the conserved cysteine through the conserved F or W. A D gene is named only where the DNA matches it firmly. The size of a clone is reported for some rows only, either as once, few or many, or as a class for expanded clones.

v_call	d_call	j_call	clone_size	cdr3_aa	cdr3_nt
TRBV29-1	TRBD1	TRBJ1-1	.	CRDKDRGGYTEAFF	TGCAGGGACAAGGACAGGGGGGGGTACACTGAAGCTTTCTTT
TRBV13	.	TRBJ2-5	.	CASSLRGLETQYF	TGTGCCAGCAGCTTAAGAGGGCTAGAGACCCAGTACTTC
TRBV28	TRBD1	TRBJ2-5	.	CASSSGGETQYF	TGTGCCAGCAGTTCAGGGGGAGAGACCCAGTACTTC
TRBV27	TRBD1	TRBJ2-7	.	CASSLYRGPYEQYF	TGTGCCAGCAGTTTATACAGGGGGCCCTACGAGCAGTACTTC
TRBV7-6	.	TRBJ2-2	few	CASSLAGRAQGTGELFF	TGTGCCAGCAGCTTAGCGGGAAGGGCGCAGGGCACCGGGGAGCTGTTTTTT
TRBV12-5	.	TRBJ1-5	.	CASGLGTDNQPQHF	TGTGCTAGTGGTTTGGGGACAGATAATCAGCCCCAGCATTTT
TRBV9	TRBD2	TRBJ2-4	.	CASSVTSGRMDIQYF	TGTGCCAGCAGCGTTACTAGCGGGAGGATGGACATTCAGTACTTC
TRBV5-5	.	TRBJ1-5	.	CASSLRQPLLYQPQHF	TGTGCCAGCAGCCTTCGACAGCCTTTATTGTATCAGCCCCAGCATTTT
TRBV6-1	.	TRBJ1-3	few	CASSERRGNTIYF	TGTGCCAGCAGTGAAAGGAGGGGAAACACCATATATTTT
TRBV28	TRBD1	TRBJ1-2	once	CASSLGTGGGYGYTF	TGTGCCAGCAGTTTGGGCACAGGGGGCGGCTATGGCTACACCTTC
TRBV2	TRBD2	TRBJ2-7	.	CASQGLAGLREQYF	TGTGCCAGCCAGGGGCTAGCGGGACTTCGCGAGCAGTACTTC
TRBV4-1	.	TRBJ1-6	.	CASSQDAGGYSSPLHF	TGCGCCAGCAGCCAAGATGCGGGGGGTTACAGTTCACCCCTCCACTTT
TRBV12-5	.	TRBJ1-5	.	CASGSYRADSNQPQHF	TGTGCTAGTGGTTCATACAGGGCAGATAGCAATCAGCCCCAGCATTTT
TRBV5-1	.	TRBJ1-5	few	CASSPWTGSNQPQHF	TGCGCCAGCAGCCCGTGGACGGGAAGCAATCAGCCCCAGCATTTT
TRBV7-2	.	TRBJ2-3	.	CASSLRAATDTQYF	TGTGCCAGCAGCTTACGAGCGGCCACAGATACGCAGTATTTT
TRBV27	TRBD1	TRBJ1-1	once	CASSYKRTGGSKAFF	TGTGCCAGCAGTTACAAACGGACAGGGGGAAGTAAAGCTTTCTTT
TRBV4-1	.	TRBJ1-4	.	CASGYPGGSTNEKLFF	TGCGCCAGCGGTTACCCTGGCGGGTCCACTAATGAAAAACTGTTTTTT
TRBV4-2	TRBD2	TRBJ2-3	.	CASSQERTSGGDTQYF	TGTGCCAGCAGCCAAGAAAGGACTAGCGGGGGGGATACGCAGTATTTT
TRBV30	.	TRBJ1-2	.	CAWTRWAASNYGYTF	TGTGCCTGGACTCGTTGGGCAGCCTCTAACTATGGCTACACCTTC
TRBV7-2	.	TRBJ1-4	.	CASSPPSAKVKKLFF	TGTGCCAGCAGCCCCCCCTCAGCGAAAGTTAAGAAACTGTTTTTT
TRBV5-1	.	TRBJ1-1	.	CASSLVVGGASEAFF	TGCGCCAGCAGCTTGGTCGTTGGGGGCGCAAGTGAAGCTTTCTTT
TRBV7-8	.	TRBJ2-7	.	CASSKSRGGEQYF	TGTGCCAGCAGCAAGTCGAGGGGGGGCGAGCAGTACTTC
TRBV9	TRBD2	TRBJ2-1	.	CASSVGGNNREQFF	TGTGCCAGCAGCGTGGGAGGGAATAATAGGGAGCAGTTCTTC
TRBV15	TRBD2	TRBJ2-1	.	CATSRDRLADRVFF	TGTGCCACCAGCAGAGATCGACTAGCGGACCGGGTGTTCTTC
TRBV19	TRBD1	TRBJ2-2	.	CASSRQGRLSGELFF	TGTGCCAGTAGCCGACAGGGGCGTCTGAGCGGGGAGCTGTTTTTT
TRBV5-5	.	TRBJ2-5	.	CASSLGPEGTQYF	TGTGCCAGCAGCTTGGGTCCGGAGGGGACCCAGTACTTC
TRBV5-1	TRBD1	TRBJ2-1	once	CASSFNPGQGVDNEQFF	TGCGCCAGCAGCTTTAATCCGGGACAGGGGGTAGACAATGAGCAGTTCTTC
TRBV6-6	.	TRBJ2-7	.	CASSEGSYEQYF	TGTGCCAGCAGCGAAGGGAGCTACGAGCAGTACTTC
TRBV19	.	TRBJ1-2	.	CASSTQRTVGYTF	TGTGCCAGTAGTACCCAGCGAACGGTTGGCTACACCTTC
TRBV28	.	TRBJ2-7	.	CASRRTTATYEQYF	TGTGCCAGCAGGCGAACGACAGCCACCTACGAGCAGTACTTC
TRBV11-2	.	TRBJ2-7	once	CASTPEWGHHEQYF	TGTGCCAGCACCCCGGAGTGGGGGCACCACGAGCAGTACTTC
TRBV10-3	TRBD1	TRBJ2-3	.	CAISRGGDGSDTQYF	TGTGCCATCAGCCGAGGGGGCGACGGCTCAGATACGCAGTATTTT